This T cell receptor (beta chain) was retrieved from a study of blood T cell repertoires in COVID-19. In the study overall: There were acute and convalescent COVID-19 samples, and they came from the United States, Italy and Spain. Sample material is recorded as cDNA or gDNA derived from T cells, B-cell-depleted T cells, or PBMCs.

Trimming removed 4 bases at V and 0 bases at J, with 14 bases between. The germline V gene has CDR1 SGHKS and CDR2 YYEKEE (reference sequence). The CDR3 is 15 amino acids. Methods used by the authors: Reference gene primer amplification yielded estimated nucleated cell counts. Profiled with immunoSEQ multiplex PCR; TCRdb holds only in-frame clones, not every one. From that table come the V and J calls and clone size; the DNA was used to work out D and trimming. The sample records 250,000 to 300,000 clones, approximately 87% being singletons. The sample was peripheral blood. The clonotype was recovered from a man in his fifties or sixties who had recovered from COVID-19. The chain links TRBV5-5 to TRBJ2-7; unclear D gene. CDR3 loop: CASSPTGRSSYEQYF. The CDR3 DNA sequence: TGTGCCAGCAGCCCGACCGGTAGGAGCTCCTACGAGCAGTACTTC.